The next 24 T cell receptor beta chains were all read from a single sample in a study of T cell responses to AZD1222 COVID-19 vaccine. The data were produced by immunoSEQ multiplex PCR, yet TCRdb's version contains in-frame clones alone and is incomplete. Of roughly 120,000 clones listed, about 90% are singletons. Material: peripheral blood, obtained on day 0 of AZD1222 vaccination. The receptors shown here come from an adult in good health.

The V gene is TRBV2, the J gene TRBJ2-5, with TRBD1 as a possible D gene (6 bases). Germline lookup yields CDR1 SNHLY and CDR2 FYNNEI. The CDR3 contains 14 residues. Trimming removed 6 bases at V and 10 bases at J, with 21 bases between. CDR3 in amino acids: CASRPRDNDRVQYF. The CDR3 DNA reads TGTGCCAGCAGACCTCGGGACAACGACCGGGTCCAGTACTTC.

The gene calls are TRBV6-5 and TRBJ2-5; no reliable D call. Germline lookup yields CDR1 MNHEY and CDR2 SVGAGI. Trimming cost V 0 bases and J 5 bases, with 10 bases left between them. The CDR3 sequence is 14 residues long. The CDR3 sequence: CASSYSGQPETQYF. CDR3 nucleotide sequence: TGTGCCAGCAGTTACTCTGGCCAGCCCGAGACCCAGTACTTC.

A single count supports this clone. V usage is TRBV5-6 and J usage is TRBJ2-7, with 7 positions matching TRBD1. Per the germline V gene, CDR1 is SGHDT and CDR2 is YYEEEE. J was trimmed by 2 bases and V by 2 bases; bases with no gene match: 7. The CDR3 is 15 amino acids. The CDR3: CASSFIRQGPYEQYF. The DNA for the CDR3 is TGTGCCAGCAGCTTTATTAGACAGGGACCCTACGAGCAGTACTTC.

The CDR3 loop is CASSVRDNSYEQYF. Here the CDR3 DNA reads TGCGCCAGCAGCGTCCGGGACAACTCCTACGAGCAGTACTTC. The genes are TRBV5-1 and TRBJ2-7; D possibly corresponds to TRBD1 (6 bases). There are 14 residues in the CDR3. V was trimmed by 4 bases and J by 0 bases, leaving 11 bases between them. CDR1 is SGHRS, CDR2 YFSETQ, per germline.

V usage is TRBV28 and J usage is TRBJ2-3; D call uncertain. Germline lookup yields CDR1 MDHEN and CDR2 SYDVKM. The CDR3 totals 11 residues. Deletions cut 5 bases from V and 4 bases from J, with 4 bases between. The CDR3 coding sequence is TGTGCCAGCAGTACCGCAGATACGCAGTATTTT. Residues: CASSTADTQYF.

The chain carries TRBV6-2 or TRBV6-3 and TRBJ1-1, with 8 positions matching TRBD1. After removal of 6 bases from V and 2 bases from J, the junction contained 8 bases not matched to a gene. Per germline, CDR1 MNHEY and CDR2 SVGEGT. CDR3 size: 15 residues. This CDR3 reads CASSRQGSGNTEAFF. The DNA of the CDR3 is TGTGCCAGCAGCCGACAGGGGTCGGGTAACACTGAAGCTTTCTTT.

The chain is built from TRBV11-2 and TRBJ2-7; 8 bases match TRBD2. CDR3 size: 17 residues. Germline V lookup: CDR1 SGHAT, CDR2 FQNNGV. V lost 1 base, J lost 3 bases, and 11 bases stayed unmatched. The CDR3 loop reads CASSLGGRSTVDYEQYF. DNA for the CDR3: TGTGCCAGCAGCTTAGGCGGGAGGTCGACAGTGGACTACGAGCAGTACTTC.

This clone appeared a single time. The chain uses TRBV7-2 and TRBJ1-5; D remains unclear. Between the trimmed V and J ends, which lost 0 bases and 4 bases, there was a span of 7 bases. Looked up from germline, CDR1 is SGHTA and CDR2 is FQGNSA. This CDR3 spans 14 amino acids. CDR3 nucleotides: TGTGCCAGCAGCTTAGCTTCAGCAAATCAGCCCCAGCATTTT. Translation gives CASSLASANQPQHF.

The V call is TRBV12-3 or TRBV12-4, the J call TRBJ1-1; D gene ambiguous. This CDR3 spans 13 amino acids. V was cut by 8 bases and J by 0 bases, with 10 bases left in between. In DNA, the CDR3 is TGTGCCAGCCTCTACAGCATGAACACTGAAGCTTTCTTT. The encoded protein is CASLYSMNTEAFF.

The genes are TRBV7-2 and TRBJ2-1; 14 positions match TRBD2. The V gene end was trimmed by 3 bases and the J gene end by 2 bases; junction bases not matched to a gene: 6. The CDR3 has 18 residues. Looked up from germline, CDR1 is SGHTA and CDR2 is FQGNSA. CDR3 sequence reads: CASSLGTSGRGAYNEQFF. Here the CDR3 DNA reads TGTGCCAGCAGCTTGGGGACTAGCGGGAGAGGGGCCTACAATGAGCAGTTCTTC.

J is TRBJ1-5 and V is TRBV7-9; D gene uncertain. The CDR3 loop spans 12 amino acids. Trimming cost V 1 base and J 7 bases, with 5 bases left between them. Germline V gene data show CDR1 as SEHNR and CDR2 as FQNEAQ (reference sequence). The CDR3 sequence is CASSLDRQPQHF. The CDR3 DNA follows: TGTGCCAGCAGCTTAGACAGACAGCCCCAGCATTTT.

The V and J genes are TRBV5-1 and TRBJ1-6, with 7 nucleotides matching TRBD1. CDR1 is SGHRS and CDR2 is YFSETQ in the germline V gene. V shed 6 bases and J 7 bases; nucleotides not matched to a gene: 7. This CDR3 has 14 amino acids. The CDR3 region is CASKRPGQNSPLHF. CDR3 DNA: TGCGCCAGCAAGAGACCGGGACAGAATTCACCCCTCCACTTT. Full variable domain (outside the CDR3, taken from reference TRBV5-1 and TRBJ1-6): KAGVTQTPRYLIKTRGQQVTLSCSPISGHRSVSWYQQTPGQGLQFLFEYFSETQRNKGNFPGRFSGRQFSNSRSEMNVSTLELGDSALYLCASKRPGQNSPLHFGNGTRLTVT.

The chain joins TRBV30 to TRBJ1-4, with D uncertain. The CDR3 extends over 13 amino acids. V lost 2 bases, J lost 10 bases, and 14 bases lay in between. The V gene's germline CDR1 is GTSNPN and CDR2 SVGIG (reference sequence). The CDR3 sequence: CAWSTDTSSKLFF. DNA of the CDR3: TGTGCCTGGAGTACCGACACTTCCTCAAAACTGTTTTTT.

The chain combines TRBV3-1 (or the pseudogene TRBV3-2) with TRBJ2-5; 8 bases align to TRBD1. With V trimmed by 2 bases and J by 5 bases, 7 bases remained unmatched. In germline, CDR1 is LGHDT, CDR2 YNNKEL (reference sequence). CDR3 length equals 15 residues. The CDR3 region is CASSQTQGARETQYF. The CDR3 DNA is TGTGCCAGCAGCCAAACCCAGGGGGCGCGGGAGACCCAGTACTTC.

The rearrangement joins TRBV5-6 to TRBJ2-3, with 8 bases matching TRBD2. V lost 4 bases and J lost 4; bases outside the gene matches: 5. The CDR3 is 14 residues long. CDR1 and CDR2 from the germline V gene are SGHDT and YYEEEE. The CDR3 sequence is CASSPGLAADTQYF. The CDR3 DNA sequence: TGTGCCAGCAGCCCTGGACTAGCTGCAGATACGCAGTATTTT.

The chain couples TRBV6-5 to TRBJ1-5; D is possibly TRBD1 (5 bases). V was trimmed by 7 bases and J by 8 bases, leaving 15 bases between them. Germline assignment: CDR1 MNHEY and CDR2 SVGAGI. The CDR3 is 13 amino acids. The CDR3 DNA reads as TGTGCCAGCACCCACGGGAGGGGTGAGCCCCAGCATTTT. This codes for CASTHGRGEPQHF.

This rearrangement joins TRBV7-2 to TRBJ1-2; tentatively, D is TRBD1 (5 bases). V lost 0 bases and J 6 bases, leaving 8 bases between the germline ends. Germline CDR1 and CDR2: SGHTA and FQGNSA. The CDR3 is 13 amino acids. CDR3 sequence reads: CASSLASGNGYTF. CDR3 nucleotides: TGTGCCAGCAGCTTAGCATCAGGGAATGGCTACACCTTC.

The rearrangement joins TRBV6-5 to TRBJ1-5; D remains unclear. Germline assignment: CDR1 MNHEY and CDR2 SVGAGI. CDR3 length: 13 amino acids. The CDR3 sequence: CGSSENSNQPQHF. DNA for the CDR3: TGTGGATCCAGCGAAAATAGCAATCAGCCCCAGCATTTT.

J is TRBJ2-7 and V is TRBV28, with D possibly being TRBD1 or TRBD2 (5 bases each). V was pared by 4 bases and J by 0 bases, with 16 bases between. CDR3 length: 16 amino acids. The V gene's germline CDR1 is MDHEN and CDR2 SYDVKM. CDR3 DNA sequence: TGTGCCAGCAGTTCCCAATTGGGGGAGATCTCCTACGAGCAGTACTTC. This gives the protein CASSSQLGEISYEQYF.

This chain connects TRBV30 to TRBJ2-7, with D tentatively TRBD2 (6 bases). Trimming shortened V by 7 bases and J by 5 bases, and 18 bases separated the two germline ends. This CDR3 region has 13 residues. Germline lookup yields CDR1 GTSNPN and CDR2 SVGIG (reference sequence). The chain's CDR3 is CASGVGGIDEQYF. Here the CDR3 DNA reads TGTGCCTCGGGGGTAGGCGGCATCGACGAGCAGTACTTC. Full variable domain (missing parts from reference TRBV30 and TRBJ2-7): SQTIHQWPATLVQPVGSPLSLECTVEGTSNPNLYWYRQAAGRGLQLLFYSVGIGQISSEVPQNLSASRPQDRQFILSSKKLLLSDSGFYLCASGVGGIDEQYFGPGTRLTVT.

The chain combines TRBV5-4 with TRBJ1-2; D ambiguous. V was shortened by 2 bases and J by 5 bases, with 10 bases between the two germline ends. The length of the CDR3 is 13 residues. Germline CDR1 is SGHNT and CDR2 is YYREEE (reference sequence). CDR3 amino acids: CASSFAGLYGYTF. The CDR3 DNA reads TGTGCCAGCAGCTTCGCGGGCTTATATGGCTACACCTTC. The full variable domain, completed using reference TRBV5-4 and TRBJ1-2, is ETGVTQSPTHLIKTRGQQVTLRCSSQSGHNTVSWYQQALGQGPQFIFQYYREEENGRGNFPPRFSGLQFPNYSSELNVNALELDDSALYLCASSFAGLYGYTFGSGTRLTVV.

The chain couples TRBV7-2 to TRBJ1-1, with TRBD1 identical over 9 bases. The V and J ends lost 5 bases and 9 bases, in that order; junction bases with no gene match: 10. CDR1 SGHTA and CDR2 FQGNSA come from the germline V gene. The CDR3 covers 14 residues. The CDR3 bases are TGTGCCAGCAGCACCCACACAGGGGGCAAGAAAGCTTTCTTT. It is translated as CASSTHTGGKKAFF.

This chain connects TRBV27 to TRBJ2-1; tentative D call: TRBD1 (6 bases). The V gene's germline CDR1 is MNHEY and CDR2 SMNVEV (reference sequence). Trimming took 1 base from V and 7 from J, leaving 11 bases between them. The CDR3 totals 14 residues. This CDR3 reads CASSLFRGGNEQFF. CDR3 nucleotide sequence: TGTGCCAGCAGTTTATTCAGGGGCGGGAATGAGCAGTTCTTC.

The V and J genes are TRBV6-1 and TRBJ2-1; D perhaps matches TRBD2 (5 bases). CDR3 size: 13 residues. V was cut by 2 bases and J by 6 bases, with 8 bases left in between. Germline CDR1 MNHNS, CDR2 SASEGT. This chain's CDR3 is CASSELGSNEQFF. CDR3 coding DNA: TGTGCCAGCAGTGAACTAGGGAGCAATGAGCAGTTCTTC.